This TCR beta chain was sequenced in a study of T cell changes during pregnancy in multiple sclerosis. The CDR3 totals 16 residues. Germline CDR1 reads SNHLY; CDR2 reads FYNNEI. V dropped 1 base and J dropped 2; count of bases not matched to a gene: 0. Only in-frame clones appear in the TCRdb table, and some are missing; sequencing was by immunoSEQ multiplex PCR. This table holds about 110,000 clones, about 94% found once. The starting material was peripheral blood, obtained in the third trimester of pregnancy. The rearrangement joins TRBV2 to TRBJ1-3; 12 bases fit TRBD1. The source is a female donor with multiple sclerosis, enrolled in a pregnancy study. The CDR3 nucleotides read TGTGCCAGCAGTGAAGGGGACAGGGGGCCTGGAAACACCATATATTTT. It codes for CASSEGDRGPGNTIYF.